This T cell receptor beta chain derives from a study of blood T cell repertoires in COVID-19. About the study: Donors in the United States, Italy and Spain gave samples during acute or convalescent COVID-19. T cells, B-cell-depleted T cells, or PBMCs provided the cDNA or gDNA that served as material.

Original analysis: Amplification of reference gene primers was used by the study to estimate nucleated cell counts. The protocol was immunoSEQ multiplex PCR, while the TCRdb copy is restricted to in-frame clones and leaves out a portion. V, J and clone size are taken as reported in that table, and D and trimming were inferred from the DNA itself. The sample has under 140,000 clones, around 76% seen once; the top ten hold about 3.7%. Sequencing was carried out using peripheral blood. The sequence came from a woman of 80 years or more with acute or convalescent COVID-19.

The CDR3 reads CASSQEYASNEKLFF. The CDR3 DNA follows: TGCGCCAGCAGCCAAGAATACGCGAGCAATGAAAAACTGTTTTTT. The genes are TRBV4-1 and TRBJ1-4; D gene uncertain. The CDR3 length is 15 residues. The germline CDR1 and CDR2 sequences are MGHRA and YSYEKL. V was clipped by 0 bases and J by 5 bases, with 10 bases between them.